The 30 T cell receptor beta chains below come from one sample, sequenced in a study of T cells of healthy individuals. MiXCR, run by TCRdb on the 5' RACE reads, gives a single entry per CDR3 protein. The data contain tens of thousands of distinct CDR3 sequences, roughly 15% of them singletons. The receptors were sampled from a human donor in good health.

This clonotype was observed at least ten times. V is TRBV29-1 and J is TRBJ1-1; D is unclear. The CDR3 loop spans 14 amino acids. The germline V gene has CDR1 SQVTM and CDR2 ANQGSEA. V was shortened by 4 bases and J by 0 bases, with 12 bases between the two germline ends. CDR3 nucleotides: TGCAGCGTTGGATTACGGGGATTGAACACTGAAGCTTTCTTT. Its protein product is CSVGLRGLNTEAFF.

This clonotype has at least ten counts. The chain's CDR3 is CASSLESGSSYEQYF. The CDR3 nucleotides are TGTGCCAGCAGTTTAGAGAGCGGGAGCTCCTACGAGCAGTACTTC. The rearrangement uses TRBV27 and TRBJ2-7; 8 nucleotides align to TRBD2. The CDR3 has 15 amino acids. Trimming cost V 2 bases and J 0 bases; bases outside gene matches: 3. The germline CDR1 and CDR2 sequences are MNHEY and SMNVEV (reference sequence).

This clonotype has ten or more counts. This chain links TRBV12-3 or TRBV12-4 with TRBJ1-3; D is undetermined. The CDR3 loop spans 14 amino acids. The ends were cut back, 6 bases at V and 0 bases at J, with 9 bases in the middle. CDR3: CASSPSRSGNTIYF. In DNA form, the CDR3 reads TGTGCCAGCAGCCCTTCCCGCTCTGGAAACACCATATATTTT.

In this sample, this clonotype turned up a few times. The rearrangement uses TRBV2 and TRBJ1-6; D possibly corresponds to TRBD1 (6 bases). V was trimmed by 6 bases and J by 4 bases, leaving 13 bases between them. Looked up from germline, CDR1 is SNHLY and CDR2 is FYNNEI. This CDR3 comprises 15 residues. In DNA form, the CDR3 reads TGTGCCAGCAGAAATAGGGGGGAATATAATTCACCCCTCCACTTT. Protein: CASRNRGEYNSPLHF.

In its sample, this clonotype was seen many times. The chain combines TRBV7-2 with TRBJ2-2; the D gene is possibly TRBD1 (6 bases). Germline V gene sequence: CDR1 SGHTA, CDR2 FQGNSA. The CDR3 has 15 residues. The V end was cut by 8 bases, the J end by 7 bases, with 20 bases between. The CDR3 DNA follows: TGTGCCAGCCAAATGGAAAGGCAGGGGATCGGGGAGCTGTTTTTT. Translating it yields CASQMERQGIGELFF.

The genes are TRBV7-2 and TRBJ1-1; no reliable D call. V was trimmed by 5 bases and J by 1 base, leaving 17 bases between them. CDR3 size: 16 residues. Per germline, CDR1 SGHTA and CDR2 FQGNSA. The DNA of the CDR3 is TGTGCCAGCAGCCCCTTAGGTGCCGACGGGAACACTGAAGCTTTCTTT. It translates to CASSPLGADGNTEAFF.

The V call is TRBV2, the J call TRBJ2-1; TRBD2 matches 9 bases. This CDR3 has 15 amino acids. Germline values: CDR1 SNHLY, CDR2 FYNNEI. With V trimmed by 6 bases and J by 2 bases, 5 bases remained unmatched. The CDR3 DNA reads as TGTGCCAGCAGACCGGGACTAGCCACCTACAATGAGCAGTTCTTC. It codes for CASRPGLATYNEQFF. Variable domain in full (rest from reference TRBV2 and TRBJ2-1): EPEVTQTPSHQVTQMGQEVILRCVPISNHLYFYWYRQILGQKVEFLVSFYNNEISEKSEIFDDQFSVERPDGSNFTLKIRSTKLEDSAMYFCASRPGLATYNEQFFGPGTRLTVL.

The CDR3 nucleotides are TGTGCCTGGGCCAGAAGGGGGCAAGATACGCAGTATTTT. Residues: CAWARRGQDTQYF. This chain uses TRBV30 with TRBJ2-3; the match to TRBD1 covers 7 bases. The CDR3 has 13 residues. J lost 5 bases, V lost 5 bases, and 7 bases had no gene match. Germline V gene sequence: CDR1 GTSNPN, CDR2 SVGIG (reference sequence). Full variable domain (remainder filled in from reference TRBV30 and TRBJ2-3): SQTIHQWPATLVQPVGSPLSLECTVEGTSNPNLYWYRQAAGRGLQLLFYSVGIGQISSEVPQNLSASRPQDRQFILSSKKLLLSDSGFYLCAWARRGQDTQYFGPGTRLTVL.

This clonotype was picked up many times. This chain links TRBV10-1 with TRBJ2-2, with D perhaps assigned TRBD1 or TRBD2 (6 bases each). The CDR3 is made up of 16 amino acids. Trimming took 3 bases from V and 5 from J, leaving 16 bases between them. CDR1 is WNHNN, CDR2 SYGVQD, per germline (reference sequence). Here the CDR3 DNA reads TGCGCCAGCAGTGACCAAAGGGGGGTATGGACCGGGGAGCTGTTTTTT. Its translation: CASSDQRGVWTGELFF.

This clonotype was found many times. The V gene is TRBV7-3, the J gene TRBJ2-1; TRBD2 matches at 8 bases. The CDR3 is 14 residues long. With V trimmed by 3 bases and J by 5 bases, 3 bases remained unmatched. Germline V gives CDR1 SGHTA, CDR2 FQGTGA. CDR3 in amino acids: CASSFTSGDNEQFF. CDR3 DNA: TGTGCCAGCAGCTTTACTAGCGGTGACAATGAGCAGTTCTTC.

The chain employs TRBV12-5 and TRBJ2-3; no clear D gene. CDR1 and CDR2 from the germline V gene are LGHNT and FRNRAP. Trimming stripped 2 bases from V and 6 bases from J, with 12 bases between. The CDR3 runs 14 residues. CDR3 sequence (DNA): TGTGCTAGTGGTTTGTTCGCCGGTGAGGATACGCAGTATTTT. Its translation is CASGLFAGEDTQYF. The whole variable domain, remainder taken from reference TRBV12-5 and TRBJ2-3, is DARVTQTPRHKVTEMGQEVTMRCQPILGHNTVFWYRQTMMQGLELLAYFRNRAPLDDSGMPKDRFSAEMPDATLATLKIQPSEPRDSAVYFCASGLFAGEDTQYFGPGTRLTVL.

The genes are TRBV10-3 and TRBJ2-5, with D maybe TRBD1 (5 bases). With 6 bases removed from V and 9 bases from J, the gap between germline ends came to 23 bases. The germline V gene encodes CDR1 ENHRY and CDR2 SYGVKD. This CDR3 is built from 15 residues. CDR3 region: CAISPIDHRQGAQYF. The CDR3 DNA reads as TGTGCCATCAGCCCCATTGATCACCGGCAAGGGGCCCAGTACTTC.

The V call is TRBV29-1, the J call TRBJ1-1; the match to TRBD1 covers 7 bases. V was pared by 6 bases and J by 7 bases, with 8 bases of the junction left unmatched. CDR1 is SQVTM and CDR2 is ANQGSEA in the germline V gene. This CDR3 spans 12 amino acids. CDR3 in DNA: TGCAGCGTCTTGACAGGGTTGAATGAAGCTTTCTTT. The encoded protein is CSVLTGLNEAFF.

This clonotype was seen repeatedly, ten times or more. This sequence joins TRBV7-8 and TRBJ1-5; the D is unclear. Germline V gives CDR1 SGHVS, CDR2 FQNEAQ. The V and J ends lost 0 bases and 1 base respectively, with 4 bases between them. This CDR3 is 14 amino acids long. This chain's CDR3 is CASSLAQSNQPQHF. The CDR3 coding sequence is TGTGCCAGCAGCTTAGCGCAGAGCAATCAGCCCCAGCATTTT.

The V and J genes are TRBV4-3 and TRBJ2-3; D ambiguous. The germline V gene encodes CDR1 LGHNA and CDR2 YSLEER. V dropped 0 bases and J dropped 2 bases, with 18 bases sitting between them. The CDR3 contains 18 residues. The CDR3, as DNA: TGCGCCAGCAGCCAAGATCTCCAGGAATCGCGCCCCACAGATACGCAGTATTTT. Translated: CASSQDLQESRPTDTQYF.

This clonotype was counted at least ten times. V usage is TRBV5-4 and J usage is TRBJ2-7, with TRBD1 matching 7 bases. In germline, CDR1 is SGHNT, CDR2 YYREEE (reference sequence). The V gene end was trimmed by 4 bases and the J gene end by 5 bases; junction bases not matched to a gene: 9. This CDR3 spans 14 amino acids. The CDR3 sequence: CASSGDSRKDEQYF. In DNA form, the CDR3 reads TGTGCCAGCAGCGGGGACAGTAGGAAGGACGAGCAGTACTTC.

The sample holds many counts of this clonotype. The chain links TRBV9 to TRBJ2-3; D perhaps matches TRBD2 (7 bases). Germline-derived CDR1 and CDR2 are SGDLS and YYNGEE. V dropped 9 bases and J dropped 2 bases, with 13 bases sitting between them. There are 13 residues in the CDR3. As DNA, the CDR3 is TGTGCCACTGCCGCGGGGGCCACAGATACGCAGTATTTT. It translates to CATAAGATDTQYF.

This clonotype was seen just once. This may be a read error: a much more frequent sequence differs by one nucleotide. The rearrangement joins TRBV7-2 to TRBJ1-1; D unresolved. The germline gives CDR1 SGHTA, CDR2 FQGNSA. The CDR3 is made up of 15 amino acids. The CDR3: CAGSLGRLGNTEAFF. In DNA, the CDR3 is TGTGCCGGCAGTTTAGGGAGGTTGGGGAACACTGAAGCTTTCTTT.

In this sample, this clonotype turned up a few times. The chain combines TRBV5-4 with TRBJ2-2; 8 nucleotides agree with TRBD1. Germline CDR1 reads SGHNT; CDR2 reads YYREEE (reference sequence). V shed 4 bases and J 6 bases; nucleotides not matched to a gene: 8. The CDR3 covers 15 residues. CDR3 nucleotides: TGTGCCAGCAGCACCCCGACAGGGGACCCCGGGGAGCTGTTTTTT. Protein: CASSTPTGDPGELFF.

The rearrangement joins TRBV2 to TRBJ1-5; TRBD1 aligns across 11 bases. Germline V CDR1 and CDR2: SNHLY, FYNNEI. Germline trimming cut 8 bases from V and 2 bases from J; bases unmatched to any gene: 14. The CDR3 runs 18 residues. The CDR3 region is CASESGTGGISGNQPQHF. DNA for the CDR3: TGTGCCAGCGAGTCCGGGACAGGGGGGATTAGCGGCAATCAGCCCCAGCATTTT.

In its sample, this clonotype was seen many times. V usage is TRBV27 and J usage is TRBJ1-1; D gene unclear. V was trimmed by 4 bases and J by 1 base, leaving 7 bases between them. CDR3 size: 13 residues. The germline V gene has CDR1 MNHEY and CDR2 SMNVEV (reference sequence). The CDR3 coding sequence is TGTGCCAGCAGTTGGGAACAGAACACTGAAGCTTTCTTT. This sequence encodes CASSWEQNTEAFF.

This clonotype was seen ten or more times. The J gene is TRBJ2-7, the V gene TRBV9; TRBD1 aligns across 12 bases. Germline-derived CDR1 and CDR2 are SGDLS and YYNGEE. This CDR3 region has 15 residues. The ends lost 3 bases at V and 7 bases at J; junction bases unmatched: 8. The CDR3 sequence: CASSAPGQGANEQYF. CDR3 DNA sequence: TGTGCCAGCAGCGCACCGGGACAGGGGGCGAATGAGCAGTACTTC.

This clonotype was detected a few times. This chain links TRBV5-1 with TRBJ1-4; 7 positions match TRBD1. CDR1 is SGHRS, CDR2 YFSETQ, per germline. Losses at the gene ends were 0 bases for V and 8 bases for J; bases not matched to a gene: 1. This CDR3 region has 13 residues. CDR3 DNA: TGCGCCAGCAGCTTGGACAGGGGCGAAAAACTGTTTTTT. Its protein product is CASSLDRGEKLFF. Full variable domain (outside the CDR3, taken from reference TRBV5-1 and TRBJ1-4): KAGVTQTPRYLIKTRGQQVTLSCSPISGHRSVSWYQQTPGQGLQFLFEYFSETQRNKGNFPGRFSGRQFSNSRSEMNVSTLELGDSALYLCASSLDRGEKLFFGSGTQLSVL.

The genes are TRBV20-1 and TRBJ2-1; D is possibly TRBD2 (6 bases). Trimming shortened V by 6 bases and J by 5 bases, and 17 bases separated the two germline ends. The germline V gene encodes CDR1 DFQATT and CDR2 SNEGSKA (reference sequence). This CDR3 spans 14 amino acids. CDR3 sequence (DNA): TGCAGTGCCTCTCTAGCGCGGAAAGACAATGAGCAGTTCTTC. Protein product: CSASLARKDNEQFF.

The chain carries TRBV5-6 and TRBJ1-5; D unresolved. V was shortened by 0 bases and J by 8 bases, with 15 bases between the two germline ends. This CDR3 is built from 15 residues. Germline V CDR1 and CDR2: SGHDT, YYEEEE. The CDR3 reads CASSLAVWGLKPQHF. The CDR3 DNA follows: TGTGCCAGCAGCTTGGCGGTCTGGGGTTTGAAGCCCCAGCATTTT.

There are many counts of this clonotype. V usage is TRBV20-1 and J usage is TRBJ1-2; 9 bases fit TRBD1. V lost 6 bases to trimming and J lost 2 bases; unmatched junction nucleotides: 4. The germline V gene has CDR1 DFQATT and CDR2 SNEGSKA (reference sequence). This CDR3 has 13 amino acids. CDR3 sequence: CSAGGQGNYGYTF. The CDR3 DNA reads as TGCAGTGCGGGTGGACAGGGGAACTATGGCTACACCTTC.

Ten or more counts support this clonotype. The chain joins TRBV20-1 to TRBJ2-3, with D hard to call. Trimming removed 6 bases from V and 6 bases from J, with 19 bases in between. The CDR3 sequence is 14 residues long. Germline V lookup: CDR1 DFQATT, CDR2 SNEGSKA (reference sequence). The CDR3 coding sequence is TGCAGTGCCACCCTAGGAGTCGCCCTCGATACGCAGTATTTT. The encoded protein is CSATLGVALDTQYF.

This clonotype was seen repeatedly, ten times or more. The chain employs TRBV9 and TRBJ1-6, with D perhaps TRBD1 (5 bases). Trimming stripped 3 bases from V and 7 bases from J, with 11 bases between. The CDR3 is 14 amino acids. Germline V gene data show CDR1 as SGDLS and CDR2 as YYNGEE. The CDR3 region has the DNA TGTGCCAGCAGCGAGGGGTTTGAGAATTCACCCCTCCACTTT. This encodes CASSEGFENSPLHF.

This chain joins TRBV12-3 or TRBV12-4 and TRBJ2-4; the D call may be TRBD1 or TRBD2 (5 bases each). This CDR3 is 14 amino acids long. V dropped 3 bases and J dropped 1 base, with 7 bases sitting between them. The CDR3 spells CASSLGEAKNIQYF. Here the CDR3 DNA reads TGTGCCAGCAGTTTGGGGGAGGCCAAAAACATTCAGTACTTC.

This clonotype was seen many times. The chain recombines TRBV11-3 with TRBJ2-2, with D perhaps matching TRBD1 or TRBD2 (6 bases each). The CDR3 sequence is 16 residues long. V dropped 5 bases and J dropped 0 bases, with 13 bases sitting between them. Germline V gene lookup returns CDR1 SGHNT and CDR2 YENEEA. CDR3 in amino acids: CASSVGGLTNTGELFF. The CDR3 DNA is TGTGCCAGCAGCGTTGGGGGGCTTACGAACACCGGGGAGCTGTTTTTT.